The clone carrying this T cell receptor beta chain was picked up a small number of times. Its antigen is as yet unknown. Sequencing used immunoSEQ multiplex PCR; TCRdb keeps in-frame clones, though not all of them. The profile covers around 47,000 clones, with roughly 70% appearing a single time and under 40% taken by the ten largest. The data derive from a study of vaccination effects on CD4 cells after COVID-19. Study outcomes and limitations: The study found marked clonal contraction of infection- and vaccine-induced clones late after vaccination. Convalescent patients' post-vaccine spike repertoire was mostly distinct vaccine-induced clones.

Within the ViraFEST assay, antigen-specific CD4+ T cells underwent expansion with viral peptide pools prior to sequencing. It was after 10 days of culture that CD4+ T cells were isolated. The person had a PCR-confirmed SARS-CoV-2 infection during March to December 2020. The ends were cut back, 0 bases at V and 4 bases at J, with 12 bases in the middle. CDR3 size: 16 residues. Germline CDR1 is KGHSH and CDR2 is LQKENI. This material consisted of CD4+ T cells from PBMCs cultured with a peptide pool, taken before COVID-19 vaccination. The chain joins TRBV18 to TRBJ2-2; possible D gene TRBD1, 6 bases. This receptor was obtained from a human donor who had a prior SARS-CoV-2 infection. CDR3 loop: CASSPPDRTPTGELFF. DNA of the CDR3: TGTGCCAGCTCACCACCAGACAGGACTCCCACCGGGGAGCTGTTTTTT.